Below, 23 T cell receptor beta chains from the same sample are listed, as sequenced in a study of cytomegalovirus exposure and HLA in healthy donors. The study ran its PCR with 60 Vbeta and 13 Jbeta primers. The protocol was immunoSEQ multiplex PCR, while the TCRdb copy is restricted to in-frame clones and leaves out a portion. The data show fewer than 200,000 clones, roughly two thirds seen once. Sequencing was done on a sample of PBMCs. The receptor set was obtained from a woman aged 30 to 39 in good health and CMV-seronegative.

This chain uses TRBV4-1 with TRBJ1-3; the D gene is possibly TRBD1 (6 bases). This CDR3 has 14 residues. Germline CDR1 is MGHRA and CDR2 is YSYEKL. Trimming shortened V by 1 base and J by 4 bases, and 8 bases separated the two germline ends. The DNA for the CDR3 is TGCGCCAGCAGCCAAGCCGACAGGGGAAACACCATATATTTT. The encoded protein is CASSQADRGNTIYF.

This clone was picked up one time. The chain links TRBV9 to TRBJ2-2; 11 bases fit TRBD2. The trim removed 0 bases at V and 6 bases at J, leaving 4 bases unmatched. Germline V gene sequence: CDR1 SGDLS, CDR2 YYNGEE. The CDR3 totals 16 residues. The chain's CDR3 is CASSVAPSGGSGELFF. In DNA, the CDR3 is TGTGCCAGCAGCGTAGCCCCTAGCGGGGGGTCCGGGGAGCTGTTTTTT. Combining the CDR3 with reference TRBV9 and TRBJ2-2 gives the whole variable domain DSGVTQTPKHLITATGQRVTLRCSPRSGDLSVYWYQQSLDQGLQFLIQYYNGEERAKGNILERFSAQQFPDLHSELNLSSLELGDSALYFCASSVAPSGGSGELFFGEGSRLTVL.

This clone has just a few counts. V is TRBV4-1 and J is TRBJ2-1; TRBD2 matches 7 bases. Trimming at V came to 3 bases and at J to 8 bases, leaving 7 bases not matched to a gene. In germline, CDR1 is MGHRA, CDR2 YSYEKL. The CDR3 is 14 amino acids. CDR3 in amino acids: CASSHGGGWDEQFF. CDR3 DNA: TGCGCCAGCAGCCATGGGGGGGGGTGGGATGAGCAGTTCTTC.

In this sample, this clone turned up once. This chain's CDR3 is CASSPVASSYEQYF. CDR3 nucleotides: TGTGCCAGCAGCCCCGTAGCTAGCTCCTACGAGCAGTACTTC. V usage is TRBV6-6 and J usage is TRBJ2-7; no firm D call. Germline assignment: CDR1 MNHNY and CDR2 SVGAGI (reference sequence). V lost 6 bases and J lost 0, with 12 bases in between. The CDR3 has 14 amino acids.

The chain has TRBV7-3 and TRBJ2-1, with 8 bases identical to TRBD2. The CDR3 has 14 amino acids. CDR1 is SGHTA and CDR2 is FQGTGA in the germline V gene. The V segment lost 0 bases and the J segment 6 bases; nucleotides outside the gene matches: 1. Here the CDR3 reads CASSLTAGANEQFF. The CDR3 DNA is TGTGCCAGCAGCTTAACAGCGGGGGCCAATGAGCAGTTCTTC.

V and J are TRBV7-9 and TRBJ2-1, with a possible D match to TRBD2 (7 bases). Trimming took 7 bases from V and 4 from J, leaving 17 bases between them. This CDR3 is built from 15 residues. CDR1 and CDR2 from the germline V gene are SEHNR and FQNEAQ (reference sequence). CDR3 in amino acids: CASNEGGGLYNEQFF. CDR3 sequence (DNA): TGTGCCAGCAATGAGGGAGGGGGGCTTTACAATGAGCAGTTCTTC.

This clone has only a few counts. This chain joins TRBV5-4 and TRBJ1-2, with TRBD1 identical over 9 bases. The CDR3 has 14 residues. In germline, CDR1 is SGHNT, CDR2 YYREEE (reference sequence). The J segment lost 3 bases and the V segment lost 2 bases, leaving 2 bases of the junction unmatched. The CDR3 is CASSLQGADYGYTF. CDR3 DNA sequence: TGTGCCAGCAGCTTACAGGGGGCAGACTATGGCTACACCTTC.

The chain joins TRBV5-1 to TRBJ2-7; 13 bases align to TRBD2. This CDR3 comprises 14 residues. From germline, CDR1 is SGHRS and CDR2 YFSETQ. Trimming at V came to 3 bases and at J to 6 bases, leaving 3 bases not matched to a gene. CDR3 sequence reads: CASSYGTSGVEQYF. The CDR3 DNA reads TGCGCCAGCAGCTACGGGACTAGCGGGGTCGAGCAGTACTTC.

The gene calls are TRBV7-9 and TRBJ1-2; D is unclear. The length of the CDR3 is 13 residues. CDR1 and CDR2 from the germline V gene are SEHNR and FQNEAQ (reference sequence). The ends were cut back, 5 bases at V and 7 bases at J, with 14 bases in the middle. The CDR3 region is CASSPLSVSGYTF. In nucleotides, the CDR3 is TGTGCCAGCAGCCCCTTATCGGTGTCTGGCTACACCTTC.

The chain links TRBV7-9 to TRBJ1-2; unclear D gene. The CDR3 covers 16 residues. Germline CDR1 is SEHNR and CDR2 is FQNEAQ (reference sequence). Trimming cost V 4 bases and J 8 bases, with 23 bases left between them. CDR3 in amino acids: CASSSLTPLSFSGYTF. CDR3 DNA sequence: TGTGCCAGCAGCTCATTGACACCCTTATCTTTTTCGGGCTACACCTTC.

In its sample, this clone was seen a few times. In nucleotides, the CDR3 is TGTGCCAGCAGCCAGAGAGCCGGACAGTCCACGACTAGCGGGAAGACCTCTAACGAGCAGTACTTC. This sequence encodes CASSQRAGQSTTSGKTSNEQYF. This chain links TRBV7-8 with TRBJ2-7; TRBD2 agrees at 11 bases. Losses at the gene ends were 5 bases for V and 5 bases for J; bases not matched to a gene: 29. This CDR3 has 22 residues. Germline CDR1 and CDR2: SGHVS and FQNEAQ.

This clone appeared a few times. The J gene is TRBJ2-2, the V gene TRBV19; D is perhaps TRBD1 (6 bases). The germline CDR1 and CDR2 sequences are LNHDA and SQIVND (reference sequence). Deletions cut 1 base from V and 4 bases from J, with 10 bases between. CDR3 length equals 15 residues. The CDR3 is CASSIARGTTGELFF. The CDR3 nucleotides read TGTGCCAGTAGTATAGCCAGGGGAACCACCGGGGAGCTGTTTTTT.

This clone was seen a handful of times. The CDR3 carries no conserved terminal phenylalanine or tryptophan, so it likely arises from a read error. Because the CDR3's place on the DNA is in doubt, the DNA is left out and the CDR3 is given as listed by TCRdb. The genes are TRBV2 and TRBJ2-7; TRBD2 is the table's D call and was not checked against the DNA. In germline, CDR1 is SNHLY, CDR2 FYNNEI. The CDR3 spans 12 residues, counting both ends. The CDR3 protein is CASSEAPGTPRI.

The chain combines TRBV2 with TRBJ1-1; D not resolved. The CDR3 sequence is 14 residues long. CDR1 is SNHLY, CDR2 FYNNEI, per germline. Trimming took 4 bases from V and 2 from J, leaving 11 bases between them. The CDR3 sequence: CASSGEAVNTEAFF. The CDR3 DNA sequence: TGTGCCAGCAGTGGAGAGGCGGTCAACACTGAAGCTTTCTTT. Full variable domain (outside the CDR3, taken from reference TRBV2 and TRBJ1-1): EPEVTQTPSHQVTQMGQEVILRCVPISNHLYFYWYRQILGQKVEFLVSFYNNEISEKSEIFDDQFSVERPDGSNFTLKIRSTKLEDSAMYFCASSGEAVNTEAFFGQGTRLTVV.

The table lists this clone with a few counts. This chain links TRBV4-2 with TRBJ2-6, with TRBD2 as a possible D gene (6 bases). V was cut by 3 bases and J by 2 bases, with 14 bases left in between. Germline values: CDR1 LGHNA, CDR2 YNFKEQ. This CDR3 has 17 residues. This chain's CDR3 is CASSHSRGSPGANVLTF. CDR3 bases: TGTGCCAGCAGCCATTCACGGGGGTCCCCTGGGGCCAACGTCCTGACTTTC.

The rearrangement joins TRBV29-1 to TRBJ1-2; unclear D gene. The CDR3 has 13 residues. Per germline, CDR1 SQVTM and CDR2 ANQGSEA. V lost 0 bases to trimming and J lost 5 bases, with 10 bases between them. Here the CDR3 reads CSVEEVGRYGYTF. Here the CDR3 DNA reads TGCAGCGTTGAAGAAGTAGGGAGGTATGGCTACACCTTC. Complete variable domain (other parts from reference TRBV29-1 and TRBJ1-2): SAVISQKPSRDICQRGTSLTIQCQVDSQVTMMFWYRQQPGQSLTLIATANQGSEATYESGFVIDKFPISRPNLTFSTLTVSNMSPEDSSIYLCSVEEVGRYGYTFGSGTRLTVV.

The gene calls are TRBV2 and TRBJ2-7; TRBD1 matches 9 bases. CDR1 SNHLY and CDR2 FYNNEI come from the germline V gene. There are 14 residues in the CDR3. V shed 6 bases and J 5 bases; nucleotides not matched to a gene: 8. CDR3 sequence: CASSLTGGGHEQYF. The CDR3 DNA sequence: TGTGCCAGCAGCTTAACAGGGGGCGGACACGAGCAGTACTTC.

The chain combines TRBV11-2 with TRBJ2-7; 12 nucleotides agree with TRBD2. CDR1 is SGHAT, CDR2 FQNNGV, per germline. V trimming: 5 bases; J trimming: 3 bases; junction bases outside the gene matches: 2. The CDR3 spans 14 residues. CDR3 coding DNA: TGTGCCAGCAGCCTGGGACTAGCGGGCTACGAGCAGTACTTC. It specifies CASSLGLAGYEQYF.

This clone came up once. V usage is TRBV19 and J usage is TRBJ1-5; D remains ambiguous. The germline V gene has CDR1 LNHDA and CDR2 SQIVND (reference sequence). The CDR3 covers 14 residues. V lost 1 base and J 8 bases, leaving 12 bases between the germline ends. The CDR3 region is CASSIAHSQEPQHF. In nucleotides, the CDR3 is TGTGCCAGTAGTATAGCTCACAGCCAGGAGCCCCAGCATTTT. The full variable domain, completed using reference TRBV19 and TRBJ1-5, is DGGITQSPKYLFRKEGQNVTLSCEQNLNHDAMYWYRQDPGQGLRLIYYSQIVNDFQKGDIAEGYSVSREKKESFPLTVTSAQKNPTAFYLCASSIAHSQEPQHFGDGTRLSIL.

This chain links TRBV27 with TRBJ1-1; D is uncertain. V gave up 1 base and J gave up 1 base, with 13 bases separating them. Germline CDR1 reads MNHEY; CDR2 reads SMNVEV (reference sequence). This CDR3 contains 16 residues. The CDR3 sequence is CASSLYPQRSNTEAFF. In DNA, the CDR3 is TGTGCCAGCAGTTTATATCCCCAGCGTTCGAACACTGAAGCTTTCTTT.

This clone was picked up a small number of times. V is TRBV4-3 and J is TRBJ1-2; 7 nucleotides line up with TRBD1. In germline, CDR1 is LGHNA, CDR2 YSLEER. The CDR3 is made up of 16 amino acids. The V gene end was trimmed by 2 bases and the J gene end by 7 bases; junction bases not matched to a gene: 13. CDR3 DNA: TGCGCCAGCAGCCAACACGGCGCACCGACAGGGTTTGGCTACACCTTC. This translates into CASSQHGAPTGFGYTF.

The V call is TRBV6-1, the J call TRBJ2-7; 9 nucleotides match TRBD2. CDR1 and CDR2 from the germline V gene are MNHNS and SASEGT. V was clipped by 5 bases and J by 3 bases; unmatched bases: 5. The CDR3 has 14 residues. CDR3 loop: CASSWGLANYEQYF. The CDR3 region has the DNA TGTGCCAGCAGTTGGGGACTAGCCAACTACGAGCAGTACTTC.

Here the CDR3 reads CSVRGLPDTQYF. CDR3 DNA: TGCAGCGTCCGCGGCCTTCCGGATACGCAGTATTTT. V and J are TRBV29-1 and TRBJ2-3; D gene unclear. This CDR3 spans 12 amino acids. The germline CDR1 and CDR2 sequences are SQVTM and ANQGSEA. V gave up 6 bases and J gave up 6 bases, with 13 bases separating them.